This T cell receptor (beta chain) was recovered during a study of radiotherapy plus CTLA-4 blockade in lung cancer. Points from the study as a whole: It was early blood T cell clone dynamics, with interferon-beta, that reportedly best predicted response.

Using immunoSEQ multiplex PCR, the repertoire was profiled, and TCRdb retains in-frame clones only, with some absent. Among 86,000 or so clones listed, 78% were seen once. Germline assignment: CDR1 SNHLY and CDR2 FYNNEI. The length of the CDR3 is 13 residues. Trimming cost V 3 bases and J 7 bases, with 12 bases left between them. Chemo-refractory metastatic non-small-cell lung cancer patients received focal radiation with ipilimumab CTLA-4 blockade. This clone has only one observation. Its antigen is unknown. The source is a human donor with non-small cell lung cancer who had a partial response to radiotherapy plus ipilimumab. Some clones in this sample may be carry-over from other donors' samples. Material: peripheral blood, obtained from a patient treated with radiotherapy plus ipilimumab. The chain has TRBV2 and TRBJ1-2; D may be TRBD1 (5 bases). The CDR3 region is CASSEEGWRGYTF. The CDR3 nucleotides are TGTGCCAGCAGTGAGGAGGGGTGGCGTGGCTACACCTTC. The variable domain in full, with the rest retrieved from reference TRBV2 and TRBJ1-2, is EPEVTQTPSHQVTQMGQEVILRCVPISNHLYFYWYRQILGQKVEFLVSFYNNEISEKSEIFDDQFSVERPDGSNFTLKIRSTKLEDSAMYFCASSEEGWRGYTFGSGTRLTVV.